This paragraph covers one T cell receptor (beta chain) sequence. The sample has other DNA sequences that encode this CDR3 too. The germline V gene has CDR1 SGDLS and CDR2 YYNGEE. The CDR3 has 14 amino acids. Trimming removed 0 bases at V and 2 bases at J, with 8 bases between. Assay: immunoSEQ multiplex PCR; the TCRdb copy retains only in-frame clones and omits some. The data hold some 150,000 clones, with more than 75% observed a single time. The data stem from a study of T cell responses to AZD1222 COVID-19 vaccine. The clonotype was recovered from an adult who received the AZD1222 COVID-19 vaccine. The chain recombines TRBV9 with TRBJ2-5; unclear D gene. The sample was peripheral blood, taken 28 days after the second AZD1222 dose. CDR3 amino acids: CASSVGGLQETQYF. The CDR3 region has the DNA TGTGCCAGCAGCGTAGGTGGGTTACAAGAGACCCAGTACTTC.